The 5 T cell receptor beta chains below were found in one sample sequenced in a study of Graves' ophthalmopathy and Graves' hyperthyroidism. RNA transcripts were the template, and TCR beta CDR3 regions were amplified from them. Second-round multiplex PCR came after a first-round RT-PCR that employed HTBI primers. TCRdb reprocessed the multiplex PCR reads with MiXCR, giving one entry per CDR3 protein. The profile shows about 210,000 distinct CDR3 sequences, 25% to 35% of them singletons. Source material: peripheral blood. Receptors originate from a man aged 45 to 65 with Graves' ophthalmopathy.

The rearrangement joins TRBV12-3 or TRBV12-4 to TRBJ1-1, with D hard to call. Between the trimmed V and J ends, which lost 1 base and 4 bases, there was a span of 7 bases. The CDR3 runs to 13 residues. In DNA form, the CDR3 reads TGTGCCAGCAGTTTAGGGACGGGCACTGAAGCTTTCTTT. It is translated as CASSLGTGTEAFF.

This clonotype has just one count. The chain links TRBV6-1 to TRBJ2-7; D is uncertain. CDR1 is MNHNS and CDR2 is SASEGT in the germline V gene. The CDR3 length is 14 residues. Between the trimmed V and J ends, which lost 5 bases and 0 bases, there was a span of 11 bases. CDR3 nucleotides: TGTGCCAGCAGTCTGACGCACTTCTCCTACGAGCAGTACTTC. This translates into CASSLTHFSYEQYF.

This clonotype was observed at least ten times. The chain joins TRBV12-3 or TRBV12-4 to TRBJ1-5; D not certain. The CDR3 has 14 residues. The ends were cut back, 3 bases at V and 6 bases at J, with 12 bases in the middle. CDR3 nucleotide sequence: TGTGCCAGCAGTTTCGGGGAAGGGAGTCAGCCCCAGCATTTT. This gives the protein CASSFGEGSQPQHF.

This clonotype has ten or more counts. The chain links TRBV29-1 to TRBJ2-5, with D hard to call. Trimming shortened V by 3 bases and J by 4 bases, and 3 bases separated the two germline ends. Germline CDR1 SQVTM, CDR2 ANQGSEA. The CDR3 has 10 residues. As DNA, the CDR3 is TGCAGCGTTGAGATAGAGACCCAGTACTTC. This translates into CSVEIETQYF.

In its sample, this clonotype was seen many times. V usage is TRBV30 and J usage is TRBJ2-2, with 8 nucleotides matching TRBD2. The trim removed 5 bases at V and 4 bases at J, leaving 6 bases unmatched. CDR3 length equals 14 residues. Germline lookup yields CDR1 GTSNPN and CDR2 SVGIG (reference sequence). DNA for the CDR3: TGTGCCTGGGATAGCGGGGCCCTCACCGGGGAGCTGTTTTTT. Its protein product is CAWDSGALTGELFF.